The present T cell receptor beta chain was sequenced within a study of PD-L1 blockade in urothelial cancer. Each patient presented with locally advanced or metastatic urothelial carcinoma. Trimming removed 6 bases from V and 6 bases from J; junction bases left unmatched: 4. This CDR3 has 13 amino acids. The germline CDR1 and CDR2 sequences are MNHEY and SVGAGI. Some clones are missing from TCRdb's copy, which holds only in-frame ones; the method was immunoSEQ multiplex PCR. In the table there are about 41,000 clones, under 90% of which are singletons. The sequence was collected from a man aged 55 to 69 with urothelial cancer. The chain links TRBV6-5 to TRBJ1-1; 10 bases are shared with TRBD1. This specimen consisted of PBMCs, obtained around atezolizumab (anti-PD-L1) treatment. The DNA of the CDR3 is TGTGCCAGCAGGGGGACAGGGGAGGCTGAAGCTTTCTTT. Protein: CASRGTGEAEAFF.